The clone carrying this TCR beta chain was counted between two and nine times. The antigen is unknown. The record originates from a study of OX40 agonist ivuxolimab in advanced cancers. As for the study in general: People in dose escalation had one of these cancers: hepatocellular carcinoma, melanoma, renal cell or head and neck cancer. Among those treated, three patients had partial responses, one with hepatocellular carcinoma and two with cutaneous melanoma. Whole-study findings and limits: Some nonresponders additionally presented with little normalized T-cell clonal expansion.

Systemic immunosuppression or autoimmune disease history was grounds to exclude patients. Trimming pared 1 base from V and 7 bases from J, leaving 10 bases between. CDR1 and CDR2 (germline): SNHLY, FYNNEI. CDR3 length equals 13 residues. Generated by immunoSEQ multiplex PCR, the TCRdb table keeps only in-frame clones and is missing some. The sample includes 8,500 to 9,500 clones, around 70% of them seen just once. Here the sequenced sample was CD4+ or CD8+ T cells sorted from blood, taken in a trial of the OX40 agonist ivuxolimab. The chain joins TRBV2 to TRBJ1-1; no clear D gene. The receptor's source is an adult with an advanced solid tumor such as melanoma, head and neck, liver or kidney cancer. The CDR3 sequence: CASSEGTIGEAFF. The CDR3 bases are TGTGCCAGCAGTGAAGGGACCATTGGTGAAGCTTTCTTT.